These T cell receptor beta chains were read from a single sample in a study of blood T cell repertoires in COVID-19. Using immunoSEQ multiplex PCR, the repertoire was profiled, and TCRdb retains in-frame clones only, with some absent. The sample shows 99,000 or so clones, about 87% of them seen only once. The sample comprised peripheral blood. These TCRs come from a man between 45 and 60 years old with acute or convalescent COVID-19. CDR3s include the opening cysteine and the closing phenylalanine or tryptophan. Each record gives: D gene, V gene, clone size, J gene, CDR3 DNA, CDR3 protein. A D gene is named only where the DNA matches it firmly. Some rows have no size entry. The others give once, few or many, or a class for an expanded clone.

>NA|TRBV12-5|NA|TRBJ2-2
TGTGCTAGTGGTTTGGTACTGGGGGGGCTGAACACCGGGGAGCTGTTTTTT
CASGLVLGGLNTGELFF
>TRBD2|TRBV3-1/TRBV3-2|NA|TRBJ2-7
TGTGCCAGCAGCCAAGATCAGGCGAGGACTAGCGGGAGGGGCTACGAGCAGTACTTC
CASSQDQARTSGRGYEQYF
>NA|TRBV3-1/TRBV3-2|NA|TRBJ2-6
TGTGCCAGCAGCCAGAGGGGGACTGGGGCCAACGTCCTGACTTTC
CASSQRGTGANVLTF
>NA|TRBV2|NA|TRBJ1-1
TGTGCCAGTTGGACGGGAGAAGCTTTCTTT
CASWTGEAFF
>NA|TRBV19|once|TRBJ2-1
TGTGCCAGTAGTAGGCGGACCTACAATGAGCAGTTCTTC
CASSRRTYNEQFF
>TRBD1|TRBV4-2|NA|TRBJ1-5
TGTGCCAGCAGCCATCCTGGACAGGGTCATAGCAATCAGCCCCAGCATTTT
CASSHPGQGHSNQPQHF
>NA|TRBV18|NA|TRBJ1-3
TGTGCCAGCTCACCACCCGGCGGTCCCTCTGGAAACACCATATATTTT
CASSPPGGPSGNTIYF
>TRBD2|TRBV5-1|NA|TRBJ2-5
TGCGCCAGCAGGGCGGGAGGGCCCTGGGAGACCCAGTACTTC
CASRAGGPWETQYF
>TRBD2|TRBV5-1|NA|TRBJ2-2
TGCGCCAGCAGCGCCCGTCTAGCGGGAGGGTCGAGCACCGGGGAGCTGTTTTTT
CASSARLAGGSSTGELFF
>NA|TRBV28|once|TRBJ1-2
TGTGCCAGCAGTTCAGGGATTAGGGGCTACACCTTC
CASSSGIRGYTF
>NA|TRBV5-1|NA|TRBJ2-7
TGCGCCAGCAGCTTGGGATTAGCGGACTACGAGCAGTACTTC
CASSLGLADYEQYF
>NA|TRBV7-2|once|TRBJ2-4
TGTGCCAGCAGCTTGACAGGAAACATTCAGTACTTC
CASSLTGNIQYF
>TRBD2|TRBV9|NA|TRBJ2-1
TGTGCCAGCAGCGGGGCCGGGACTAGTTTACGGGAGCAGTTCTTC
CASSGAGTSLREQFF
>NA|TRBV6-4|NA|TRBJ2-7
TGTGCCAGCAGCTCCCTAACAGGGCGCGAGCAGTACTTC
CASSSLTGREQYF
>NA|TRBV5-1|NA|TRBJ2-1
TGCGCCAGCAGCCCCTCGGTGCAGCGGGCCAATGAGCAGTTCTTC
CASSPSVQRANEQFF
>NA|TRBV29-1|few|TRBJ2-3
TGCAGCGTGACAGATGGGGCTGATACGCAGTATTTT
CSVTDGADTQYF
>NA|TRBV7-2|NA|TRBJ2-7
TGTGCCAGCAGCTTAGGGCCTTACCGATCCGACGAGCAGTACTTC
CASSLGPYRSDEQYF
>TRBD1|TRBV24-1|NA|TRBJ2-3
TGTGCCACCAGTGACACGGGGACAGGGAGAGATACGCAGTATTTT
CATSDTGTGRDTQYF
>TRBD1|TRBV5-4|NA|TRBJ1-2
TGTGCCAGCAGCAGGGACAGGTCTGGCTACACCTTC
CASSRDRSGYTF
>NA|TRBV5-1|NA|TRBJ2-3
TGCGCCAGCAGCTCCCCACCGGGCACAGATACGCAGTATTTT
CASSSPPGTDTQYF
>NA|TRBV7-9|NA|TRBJ1-1
TGTGCCAGCAGCCGTCCTGGACAGTCTTTTATGAACACTGAAGCTTTCTTT
CASSRPGQSFMNTEAFF
>NA|TRBV11-3|NA|TRBJ2-2
TGTGCCAGCACTGTGATTGGAGCGGTGAACACCGGGGAGCTGTTTTTT
CASTVIGAVNTGELFF
>TRBD2|TRBV11-2|few|TRBJ2-1
TGTGCCAGCAGCCTTACTAGCGGGAGTATAAATGAGCAGTTCTTC
CASSLTSGSINEQFF
>TRBD1|TRBV28|NA|TRBJ1-2
TGTGCCAGCAGTGAGCCCCGGGACAGCGGCTTTGGCTACACCTTC
CASSEPRDSGFGYTF
>TRBD2|TRBV11-2|few|TRBJ2-1
TGTGCCAGCAGCAAGCGGGAGGGGTACTACAATGAGCAGTTCTTC
CASSKREGYYNEQFF
>NA|TRBV5-1|once|TRBJ2-3
TGCGCCAGCAGCTTGGGGGGAGCGTGGGACACAGATACGCAGTATTTT
CASSLGGAWDTDTQYF
>NA|TRBV27|NA|TRBJ2-1
TGTGCCAGCAGTTTATCTGTAGGGGCGGGGAATGAGCAGTTCTTC
CASSLSVGAGNEQFF
>NA|TRBV28|NA|TRBJ2-5
TGTGCCAGCAGTTGGGGGGACGCACAAGAGACCCAGTACTTC
CASSWGDAQETQYF
>NA|TRBV5-1|NA|TRBJ1-4
TGCGCCAGCAGCGCTACCGGGGAATTAAATGAAAAACTGTTTTTT
CASSATGELNEKLFF
>NA|TRBV18|NA|TRBJ2-7
TGTGCCAGCTCAGGAGGGGCCTACTACGAGCAGTACTTC
CASSGGAYYEQYF
>TRBD1|TRBV6-5|NA|TRBJ1-4
TGTGCCAGCAGTTCTACAGGGGGTGAAAAACTGTTTTTT
CASSSTGGEKLFF
>TRBD1|TRBV24-1|NA|TRBJ2-5
TGTGCCACCAGTGTTACAGGGGTGGGGACCCAGTACTTC
CATSVTGVGTQYF
>TRBD1|TRBV29-1|NA|TRBJ2-7
TGCAGCGTTGGGACAGGGGGCTCCTACGAGCAGTACTTC
CSVGTGGSYEQYF
>TRBD2|TRBV10-3|NA|TRBJ2-1
TGTGCCATCAGTGGGGGTAGCGGGATGACCAATGAGCAGTTCTTC
CAISGGSGMTNEQFF
>NA|TRBV10-2|NA|TRBJ1-2
TGCGCCAGCACTGTGGGCGGGTTCTATGGCTACACCTTC
CASTVGGFYGYTF
>TRBD2|TRBV5-4|NA|TRBJ2-3
TGTGCCAGCAGCTCGGGACTAGCGGGAGTAGGTGGCACAGATACGCAGTATTTT
CASSSGLAGVGGTDTQYF
>TRBD2|TRBV11-1|few|TRBJ2-7
TGTGCCAGCAGCGAGACTAGCGGTGCTTCCTACGAGCAGTACTTC
CASSETSGASYEQYF
>NA|TRBV30|NA|TRBJ2-1
TGTGCCTGGAGCGGGAGTAGGTACAATGAGCAGTTCTTC
CAWSGSRYNEQFF
>TRBD2|TRBV11-2|NA|TRBJ2-7
TGTGCCAGCAGCTTAGAACCCCCGGGGGGCTACGAGCAGTACTTC
CASSLEPPGGYEQYF
>NA|TRBV3-1/TRBV3-2|NA|TRBJ2-3
TGTGCCAGCAGCCACCCCCCGGAGGTAGATACGCAGTATTTT
CASSHPPEVDTQYF
>NA|TRBV28|NA|TRBJ2-7
TGTGCCAGCAGCCGGGACTCCTACGAGCAGTACTTC
CASSRDSYEQYF
>NA|TRBV15|NA|TRBJ2-6
TGTGCCACCAGCAGAGATCGGGTTACTGGGGCCAACGTCCTGACTTTC
CATSRDRVTGANVLTF
>TRBD2|TRBV5-1|NA|TRBJ2-1
TGCGCCAGCAGCGTGGGACTAGCGGGAGTAAGTGAGCAGTTCTTC
CASSVGLAGVSEQFF
>NA|TRBV19|few|TRBJ1-3
TGTGCCAGTAGTCGGACGGGGAACTCTGGAAACACCATATATTTT
CASSRTGNSGNTIYF
>TRBD2|TRBV7-8|NA|TRBJ2-5
TGTGCCAGCAGCTTAAGGACTAGCGGGACCCGAGGACAAGAGACCCAGTACTTC
CASSLRTSGTRGQETQYF
>NA|TRBV5-1|NA|TRBJ2-2
TGCGCCAGCAGCTTGGTTGGGGGCGAAGGGGAGCTGTTTTTT
CASSLVGGEGELFF
>TRBD2|TRBV7-9|NA|TRBJ2-1
TGTGCCAGCAGCTTTACTAGCGGGAGTCTGAATGAGCAGTTCTTC
CASSFTSGSLNEQFF
>TRBD2|TRBV13|NA|TRBJ2-3
TGTGCCAGCAGCCGAATAGGACTAGCGGGAGATACGCAGTATTTT
CASSRIGLAGDTQYF
>TRBD2|TRBV11-2|NA|TRBJ2-5
TGTGCCAGCAGCTTAGGAGGTAGCGGGGTACAAGAGACCCAGTACTTC
CASSLGGSGVQETQYF